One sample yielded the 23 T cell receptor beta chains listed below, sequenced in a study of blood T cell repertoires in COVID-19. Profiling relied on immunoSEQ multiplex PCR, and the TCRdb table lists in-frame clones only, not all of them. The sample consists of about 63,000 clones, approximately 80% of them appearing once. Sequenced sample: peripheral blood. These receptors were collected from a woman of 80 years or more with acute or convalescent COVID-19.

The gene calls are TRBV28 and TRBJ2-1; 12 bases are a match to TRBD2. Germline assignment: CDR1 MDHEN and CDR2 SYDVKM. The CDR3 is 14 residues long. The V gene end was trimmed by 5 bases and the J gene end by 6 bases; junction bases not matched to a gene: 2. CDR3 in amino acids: CASSASGRANEQFF. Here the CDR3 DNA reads TGTGCCAGCAGTGCTAGCGGGAGGGCCAATGAGCAGTTCTTC.

The CDR3 nucleotides are TGTGCCAGCAGCTTGATTACCGGGACAGCAGCCCCACGGAAAGAGACCCAGTACTTC. Translating gives CASSLITGTAAPRKETQYF. The chain employs TRBV5-5 and TRBJ2-5; 7 nucleotides agree with TRBD1. The V gene end was trimmed by 1 base and the J gene end by 3 bases; junction bases not matched to a gene: 18. Germline loops: CDR1 SGHKS, CDR2 YYEKEE (reference sequence). This CDR3 has 19 residues.

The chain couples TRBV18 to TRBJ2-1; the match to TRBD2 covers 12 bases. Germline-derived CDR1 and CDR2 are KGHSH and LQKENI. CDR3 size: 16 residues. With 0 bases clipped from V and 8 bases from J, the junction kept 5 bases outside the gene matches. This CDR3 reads CASSPPGLAGRHEQFF. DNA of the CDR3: TGTGCCAGCTCACCACCCGGACTAGCGGGAAGGCATGAGCAGTTCTTC.

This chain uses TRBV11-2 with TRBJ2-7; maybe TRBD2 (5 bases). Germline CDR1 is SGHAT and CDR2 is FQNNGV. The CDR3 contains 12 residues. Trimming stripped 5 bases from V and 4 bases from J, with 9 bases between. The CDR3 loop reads CASSTRDYEQYF. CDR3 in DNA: TGTGCCAGCAGCACCCGGGATTACGAGCAGTACTTC. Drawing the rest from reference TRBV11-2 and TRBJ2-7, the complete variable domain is EAGVAQSPRYKIIEKRQSVAFWCNPISGHATLYWYQQILGQGPKLLIQFQNNGVVDDSQLPKDRFSAERLKGVDSTLKIQPAKLEDSAVYLCASSTRDYEQYFGPGTRLTVT.

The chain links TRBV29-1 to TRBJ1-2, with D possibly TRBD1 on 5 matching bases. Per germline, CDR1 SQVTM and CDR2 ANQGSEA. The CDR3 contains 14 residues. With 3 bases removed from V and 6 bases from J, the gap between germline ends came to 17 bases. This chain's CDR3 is CSVEMISTVDGYTF. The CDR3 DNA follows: TGCAGCGTTGAGATGATCTCGACAGTCGATGGCTACACCTTC.

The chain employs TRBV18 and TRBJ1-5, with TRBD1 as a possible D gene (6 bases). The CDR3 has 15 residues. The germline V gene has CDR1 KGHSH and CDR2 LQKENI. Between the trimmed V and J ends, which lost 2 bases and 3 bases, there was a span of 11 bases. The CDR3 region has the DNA TGTGCCAGCTCACCAGGCAGGGGCCTCAATCAGCCCCAGCATTTT. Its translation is CASSPGRGLNQPQHF. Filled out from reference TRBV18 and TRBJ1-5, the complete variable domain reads NAGVMQNPRHLVRRRGQEARLRCSPMKGHSHVYWYRQLPEEGLKFMVYLQKENIIDESGMPKERFSAEFPKEGPSILRIQQVVRGDSAAYFCASSPGRGLNQPQHFGDGTRLSIL.

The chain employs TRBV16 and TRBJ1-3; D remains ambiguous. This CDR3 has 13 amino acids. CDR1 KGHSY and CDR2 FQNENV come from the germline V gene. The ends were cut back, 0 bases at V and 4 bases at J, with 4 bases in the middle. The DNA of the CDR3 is TGTGCCAGCAGCCAATCACAGGGAAACACCATATATTTT. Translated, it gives CASSQSQGNTIYF.

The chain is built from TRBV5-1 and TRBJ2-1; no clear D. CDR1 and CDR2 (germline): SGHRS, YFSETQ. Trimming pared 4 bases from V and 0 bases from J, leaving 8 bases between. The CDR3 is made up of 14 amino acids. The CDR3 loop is CASSEWSSYNEQFF. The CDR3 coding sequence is TGCGCCAGCAGCGAGTGGAGCTCCTACAATGAGCAGTTCTTC.

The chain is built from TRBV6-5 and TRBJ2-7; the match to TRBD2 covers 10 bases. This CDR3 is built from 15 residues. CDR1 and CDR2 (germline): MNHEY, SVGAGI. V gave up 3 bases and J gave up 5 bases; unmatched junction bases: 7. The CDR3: CASSYSLAGEDEQYF. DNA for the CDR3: TGTGCCAGCAGTTATAGTCTAGCGGGAGAAGACGAGCAGTACTTC.

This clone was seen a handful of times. The CDR3 protein is CSVAGSPGTDYGYTF. CDR3 nucleotide sequence: TGCAGCGTTGCGGGGTCTCCTGGTACGGACTATGGCTACACCTTC. The chain employs TRBV29-1 and TRBJ1-2; D remains ambiguous. Per the germline V gene, CDR1 is SQVTM and CDR2 is ANQGSEA. CDR3 length: 15 amino acids. Trimming pared 4 bases from V and 3 bases from J, leaving 18 bases between. The full variable domain, its missing parts supplied by reference TRBV29-1 and TRBJ1-2, is SAVISQKPSRDICQRGTSLTIQCQVDSQVTMMFWYRQQPGQSLTLIATANQGSEATYESGFVIDKFPISRPNLTFSTLTVSNMSPEDSSIYLCSVAGSPGTDYGYTFGSGTRLTVV.

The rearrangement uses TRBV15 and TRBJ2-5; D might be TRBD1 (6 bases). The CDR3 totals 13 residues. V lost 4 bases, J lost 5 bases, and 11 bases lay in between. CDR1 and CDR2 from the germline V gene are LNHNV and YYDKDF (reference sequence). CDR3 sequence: CATSKQGGETQYF. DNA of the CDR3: TGTGCCACCAGCAAACAGGGCGGGGAGACCCAGTACTTC. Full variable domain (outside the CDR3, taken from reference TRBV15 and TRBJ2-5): DAMVIQNPRYQVTQFGKPVTLSCSQTLNHNVMYWYQQKSSQAPKLLFHYYDKDFNNEADTPDNFQSRRPNTSFCFLDIRSPGLGDTAMYLCATSKQGGETQYFGPGTRLLVL.

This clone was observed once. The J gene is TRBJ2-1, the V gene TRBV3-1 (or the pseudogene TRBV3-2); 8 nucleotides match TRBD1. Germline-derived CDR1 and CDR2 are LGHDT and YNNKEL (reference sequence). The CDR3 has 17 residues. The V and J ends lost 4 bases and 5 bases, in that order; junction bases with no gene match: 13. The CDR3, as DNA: TGTGCCAGCAGCCTTAGGGGGCCGGGACAGGCAAACAATGAGCAGTTCTTC. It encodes CASSLRGPGQANNEQFF.

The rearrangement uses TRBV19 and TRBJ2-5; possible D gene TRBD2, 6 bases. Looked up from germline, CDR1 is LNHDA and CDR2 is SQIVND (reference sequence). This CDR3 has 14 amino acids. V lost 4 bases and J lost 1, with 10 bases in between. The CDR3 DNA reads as TGTGCCAGTAGTACTAGGCGGGGCCAAGAGACCCAGTACTTC. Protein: CASSTRRGQETQYF.

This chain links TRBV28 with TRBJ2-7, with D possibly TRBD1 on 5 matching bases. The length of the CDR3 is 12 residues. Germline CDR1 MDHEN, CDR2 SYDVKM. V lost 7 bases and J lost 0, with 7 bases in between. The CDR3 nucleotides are TGTGCCAGCACAGGGTACTCCTACGAGCAGTACTTC. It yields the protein CASTGYSYEQYF.

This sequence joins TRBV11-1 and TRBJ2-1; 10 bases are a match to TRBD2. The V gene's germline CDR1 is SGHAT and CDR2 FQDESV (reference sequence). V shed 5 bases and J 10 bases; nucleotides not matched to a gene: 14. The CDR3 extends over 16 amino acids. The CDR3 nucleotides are TGTGCCAGCAGCCTCACCGTGGCTAGCGGGAGTGGGGAGCAGTTCTTC. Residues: CASSLTVASGSGEQFF.

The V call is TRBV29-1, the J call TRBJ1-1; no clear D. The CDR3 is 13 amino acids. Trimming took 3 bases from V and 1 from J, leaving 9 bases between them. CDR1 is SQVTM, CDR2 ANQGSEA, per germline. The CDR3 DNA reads TGCAGCGTTGACATCATGAGGAACACTGAAGCTTTCTTT. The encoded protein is CSVDIMRNTEAFF. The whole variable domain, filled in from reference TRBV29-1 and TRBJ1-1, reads SAVISQKPSRDICQRGTSLTIQCQVDSQVTMMFWYRQQPGQSLTLIATANQGSEATYESGFVIDKFPISRPNLTFSTLTVSNMSPEDSSIYLCSVDIMRNTEAFFGQGTRLTVV.

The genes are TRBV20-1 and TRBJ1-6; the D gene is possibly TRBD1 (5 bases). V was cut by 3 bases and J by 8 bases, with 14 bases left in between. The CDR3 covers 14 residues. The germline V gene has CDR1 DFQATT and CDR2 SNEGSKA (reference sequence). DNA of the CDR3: TGCAGTGCTAGTTTGCGGGACCGCTATTCACCCCTCCACTTT. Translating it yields CSASLRDRYSPLHF.

CDR3 nucleotides: TGCAGCGTCCAGGTGCTCACAGATACGCAGTATTTT. Its protein product is CSVQVLTDTQYF. V gene TRBV29-1 combines with J gene TRBJ2-3, with D unclear. Per the germline V gene, CDR1 is SQVTM and CDR2 is ANQGSEA. The V and J ends lost 6 bases and 2 bases respectively, with 9 bases between them. CDR3 length: 12 residues.

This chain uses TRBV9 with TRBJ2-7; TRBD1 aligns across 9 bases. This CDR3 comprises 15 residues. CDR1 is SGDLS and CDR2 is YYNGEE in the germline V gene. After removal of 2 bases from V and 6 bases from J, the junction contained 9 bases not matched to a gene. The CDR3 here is CASSVDGQGYREQYF. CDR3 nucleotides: TGTGCCAGCAGCGTCGACGGACAGGGGTATCGCGAGCAGTACTTC.

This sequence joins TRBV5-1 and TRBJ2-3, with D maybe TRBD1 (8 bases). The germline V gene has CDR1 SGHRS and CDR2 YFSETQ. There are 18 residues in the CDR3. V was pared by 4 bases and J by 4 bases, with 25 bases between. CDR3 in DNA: TGCGCCAGCAGCCTTACGACAGGGGCGCTTCGGGGGGCAGATACGCAGTATTTT. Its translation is CASSLTTGALRGADTQYF.

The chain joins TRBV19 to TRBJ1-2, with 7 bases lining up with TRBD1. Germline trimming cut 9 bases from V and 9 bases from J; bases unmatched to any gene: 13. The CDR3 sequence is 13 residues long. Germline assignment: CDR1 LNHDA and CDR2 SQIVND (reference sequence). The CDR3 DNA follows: TGTGCCAGCTGCCACATGACAGGGCAGAGCTACACCTTC. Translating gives CASCHMTGQSYTF.

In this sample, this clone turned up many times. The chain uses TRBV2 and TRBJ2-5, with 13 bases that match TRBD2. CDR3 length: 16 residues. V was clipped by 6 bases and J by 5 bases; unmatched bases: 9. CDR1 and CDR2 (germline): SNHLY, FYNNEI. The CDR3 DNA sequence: TGTGCCAGCAGGGAGCTACTAGCGGGAGGGAGGGAGACCCAGTACTTC. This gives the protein CASRELLAGGRETQYF.

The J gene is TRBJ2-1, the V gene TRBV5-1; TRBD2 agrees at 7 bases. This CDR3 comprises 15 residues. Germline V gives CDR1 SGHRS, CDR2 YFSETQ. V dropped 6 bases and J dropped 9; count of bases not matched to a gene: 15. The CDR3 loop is CASTRGGEGTSEQFF. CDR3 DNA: TGCGCCAGCACCCGAGGCGGGGAGGGTACCAGTGAGCAGTTCTTC.